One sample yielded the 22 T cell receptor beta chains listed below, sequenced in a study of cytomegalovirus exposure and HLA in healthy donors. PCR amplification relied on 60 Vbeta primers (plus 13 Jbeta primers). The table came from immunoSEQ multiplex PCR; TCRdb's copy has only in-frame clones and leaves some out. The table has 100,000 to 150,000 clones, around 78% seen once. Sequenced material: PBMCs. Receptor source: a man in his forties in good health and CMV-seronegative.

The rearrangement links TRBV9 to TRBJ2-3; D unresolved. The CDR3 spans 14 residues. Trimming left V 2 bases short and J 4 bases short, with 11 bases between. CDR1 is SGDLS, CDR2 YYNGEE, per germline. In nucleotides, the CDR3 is TGTGCCAGCAGCGTCCTAGTTACCCCAGATACGCAGTATTTT. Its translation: CASSVLVTPDTQYF. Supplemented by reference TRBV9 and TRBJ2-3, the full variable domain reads DSGVTQTPKHLITATGQRVTLRCSPRSGDLSVYWYQQSLDQGLQFLIQYYNGEERAKGNILERFSAQQFPDLHSELNLSSLELGDSALYFCASSVLVTPDTQYFGPGTRLTVL.

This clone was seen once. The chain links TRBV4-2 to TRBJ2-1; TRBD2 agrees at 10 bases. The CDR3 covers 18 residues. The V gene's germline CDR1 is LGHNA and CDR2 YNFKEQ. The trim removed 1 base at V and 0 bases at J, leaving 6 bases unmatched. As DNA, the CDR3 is TGTGCCAGCAGCCAAGGGGGAGCGGGGGGGACCTCCTACAATGAGCAGTTCTTC. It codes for CASSQGGAGGTSYNEQFF.

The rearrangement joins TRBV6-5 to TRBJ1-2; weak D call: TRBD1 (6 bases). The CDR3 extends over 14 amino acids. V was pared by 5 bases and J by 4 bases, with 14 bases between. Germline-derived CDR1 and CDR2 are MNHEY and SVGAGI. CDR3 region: CASSADSLFYGYTF. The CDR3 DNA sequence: TGTGCCAGCAGTGCGGACAGCCTATTCTATGGCTACACCTTC.

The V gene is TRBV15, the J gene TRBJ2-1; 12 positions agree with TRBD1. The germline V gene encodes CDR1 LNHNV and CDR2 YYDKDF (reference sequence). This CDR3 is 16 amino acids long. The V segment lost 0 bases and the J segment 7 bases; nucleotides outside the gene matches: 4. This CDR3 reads CATSRDQGQGANEQFF. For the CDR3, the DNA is TGTGCCACCAGCAGAGATCAGGGACAGGGGGCTAATGAGCAGTTCTTC.

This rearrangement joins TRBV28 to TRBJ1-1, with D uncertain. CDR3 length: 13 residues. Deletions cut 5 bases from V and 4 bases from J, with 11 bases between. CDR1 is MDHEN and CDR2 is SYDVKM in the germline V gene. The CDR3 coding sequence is TGTGCCAGCAGTCTGAGGGATGGCACTGAAGCTTTCTTT. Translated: CASSLRDGTEAFF.

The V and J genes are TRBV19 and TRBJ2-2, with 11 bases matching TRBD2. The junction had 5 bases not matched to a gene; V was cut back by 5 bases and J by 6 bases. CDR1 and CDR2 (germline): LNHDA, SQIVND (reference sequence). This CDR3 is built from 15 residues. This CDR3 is CASSRASGGSGELFF. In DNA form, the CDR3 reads TGTGCCAGTAGTCGAGCTAGCGGGGGGTCCGGGGAGCTGTTTTTT.

CDR3 residues: CASSITALAKNIQYF. The DNA of the CDR3 is TGTGCCAGCAGTATTACAGCACTAGCCAAAAACATTCAGTACTTC. The chain employs TRBV6-5 and TRBJ2-4; D ambiguous. Trimming took 5 bases from V and 0 from J, leaving 11 bases between them. Germline values: CDR1 MNHEY, CDR2 SVGAGI. This CDR3 is 15 amino acids long.

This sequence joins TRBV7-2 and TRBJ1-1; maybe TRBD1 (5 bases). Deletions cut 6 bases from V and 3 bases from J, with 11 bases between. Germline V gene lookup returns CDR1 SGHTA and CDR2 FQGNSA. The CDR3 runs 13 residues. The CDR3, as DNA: TGTGCCAGCAGTTCCAGGGTGTACACTGAAGCTTTCTTT. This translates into CASSSRVYTEAFF.

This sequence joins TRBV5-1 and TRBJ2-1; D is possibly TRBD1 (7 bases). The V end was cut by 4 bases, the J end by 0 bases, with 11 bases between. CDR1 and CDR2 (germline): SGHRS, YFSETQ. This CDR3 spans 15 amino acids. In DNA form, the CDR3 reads TGCGCCAGCAGCCCCAGGGGGGCCTCCTACAATGAGCAGTTCTTC. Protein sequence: CASSPRGASYNEQFF.

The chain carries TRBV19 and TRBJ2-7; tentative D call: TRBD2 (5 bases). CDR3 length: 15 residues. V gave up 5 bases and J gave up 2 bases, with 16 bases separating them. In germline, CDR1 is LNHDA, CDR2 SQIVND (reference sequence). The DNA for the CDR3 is TGTGCCAGTAGTTCGGTGGGGAGTGGCCCCTACGAGCAGTACTTC. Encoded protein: CASSSVGSGPYEQYF.

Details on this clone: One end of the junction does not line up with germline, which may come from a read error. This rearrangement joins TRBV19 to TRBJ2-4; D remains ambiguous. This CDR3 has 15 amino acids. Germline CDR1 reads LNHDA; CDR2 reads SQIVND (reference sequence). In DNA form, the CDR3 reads TGTGCCAGTAGTATTGAGACTTTAGCCAAAAATATTCAGTACTTC. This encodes CASSIETLAKNIQYF.

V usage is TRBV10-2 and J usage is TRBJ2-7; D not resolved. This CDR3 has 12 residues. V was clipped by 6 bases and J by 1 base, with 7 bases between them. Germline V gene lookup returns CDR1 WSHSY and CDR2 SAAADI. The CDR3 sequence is CASSLDSYEQYF. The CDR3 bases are TGCGCCAGCAGCCTAGATTCCTACGAGCAGTACTTC.

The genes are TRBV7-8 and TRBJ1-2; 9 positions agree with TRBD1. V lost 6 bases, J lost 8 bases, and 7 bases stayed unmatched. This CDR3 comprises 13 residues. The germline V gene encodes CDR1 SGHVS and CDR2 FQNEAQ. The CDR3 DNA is TGTGCCAGCAGTCAACAGGGGGCGGGGGGCTACACCTTC. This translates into CASSQQGAGGYTF.

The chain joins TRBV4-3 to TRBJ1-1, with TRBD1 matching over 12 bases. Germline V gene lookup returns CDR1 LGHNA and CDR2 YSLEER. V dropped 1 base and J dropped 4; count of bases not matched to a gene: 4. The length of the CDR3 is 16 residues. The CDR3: CASSQVGDRGLTEAFF. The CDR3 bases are TGCGCCAGCAGCCAAGTCGGGGACAGGGGGCTCACTGAAGCTTTCTTT.

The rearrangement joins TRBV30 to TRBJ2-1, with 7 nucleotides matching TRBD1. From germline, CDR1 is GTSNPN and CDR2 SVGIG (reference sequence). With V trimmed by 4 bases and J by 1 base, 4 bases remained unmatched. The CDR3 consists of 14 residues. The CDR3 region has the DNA TGTGCCTGGACCCGACAGGGATCCTACAATGAGCAGTTCTTC. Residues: CAWTRQGSYNEQFF.

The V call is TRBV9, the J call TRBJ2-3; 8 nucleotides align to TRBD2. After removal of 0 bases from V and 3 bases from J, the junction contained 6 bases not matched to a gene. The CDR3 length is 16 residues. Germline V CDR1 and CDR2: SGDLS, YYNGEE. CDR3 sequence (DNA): TGTGCCAGCAGCGTAGATCGGGGGGGGCGAACAGATACGCAGTATTTT. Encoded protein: CASSVDRGGRTDTQYF.

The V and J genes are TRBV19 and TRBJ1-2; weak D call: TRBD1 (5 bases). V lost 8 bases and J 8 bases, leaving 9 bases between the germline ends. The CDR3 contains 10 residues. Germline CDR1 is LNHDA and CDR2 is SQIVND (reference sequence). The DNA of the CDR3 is TGTGCCAGTTGGGGCCGAGGCTACACCTTC. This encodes CASWGRGYTF.

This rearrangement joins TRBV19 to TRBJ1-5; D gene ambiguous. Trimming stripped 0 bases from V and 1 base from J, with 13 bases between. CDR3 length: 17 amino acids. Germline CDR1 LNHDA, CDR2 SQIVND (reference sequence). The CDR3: CASSIDRGVRSNQPQHF. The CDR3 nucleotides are TGTGCCAGTAGTATAGATCGCGGAGTCCGGAGCAATCAGCCCCAGCATTTT.

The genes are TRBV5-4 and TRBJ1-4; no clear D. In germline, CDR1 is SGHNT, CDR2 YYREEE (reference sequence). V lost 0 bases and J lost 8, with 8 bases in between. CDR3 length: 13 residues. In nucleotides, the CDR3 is TGTGCCAGCAGCTTGGCCTGGGAGGAAAAACTGTTTTTT. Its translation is CASSLAWEEKLFF.

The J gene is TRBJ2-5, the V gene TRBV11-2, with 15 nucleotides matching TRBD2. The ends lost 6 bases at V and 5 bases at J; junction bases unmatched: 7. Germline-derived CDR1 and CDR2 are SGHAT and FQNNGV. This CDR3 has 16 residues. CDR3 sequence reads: CASRGLAGGRPETQYF. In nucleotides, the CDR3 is TGTGCCAGCAGGGGACTAGCGGGGGGCCGTCCGGAGACCCAGTACTTC. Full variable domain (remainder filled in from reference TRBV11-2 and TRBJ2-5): EAGVAQSPRYKIIEKRQSVAFWCNPISGHATLYWYQQILGQGPKLLIQFQNNGVVDDSQLPKDRFSAERLKGVDSTLKIQPAKLEDSAVYLCASRGLAGGRPETQYFGPGTRLLVL.

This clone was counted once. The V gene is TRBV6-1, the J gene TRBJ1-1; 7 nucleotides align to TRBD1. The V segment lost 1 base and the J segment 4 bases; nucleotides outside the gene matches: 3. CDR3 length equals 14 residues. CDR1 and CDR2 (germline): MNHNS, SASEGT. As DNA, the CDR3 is TGTGCCAGCAGTGAAGTCGACAGGGTCACTGAAGCTTTCTTT. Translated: CASSEVDRVTEAFF.

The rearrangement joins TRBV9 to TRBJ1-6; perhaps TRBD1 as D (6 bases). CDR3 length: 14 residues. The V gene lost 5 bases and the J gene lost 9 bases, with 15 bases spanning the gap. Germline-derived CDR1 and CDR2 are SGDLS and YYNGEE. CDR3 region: CASRGDTEPSPLHF. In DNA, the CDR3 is TGTGCCAGCAGGGGGGACACAGAGCCTTCACCCCTCCACTTT.